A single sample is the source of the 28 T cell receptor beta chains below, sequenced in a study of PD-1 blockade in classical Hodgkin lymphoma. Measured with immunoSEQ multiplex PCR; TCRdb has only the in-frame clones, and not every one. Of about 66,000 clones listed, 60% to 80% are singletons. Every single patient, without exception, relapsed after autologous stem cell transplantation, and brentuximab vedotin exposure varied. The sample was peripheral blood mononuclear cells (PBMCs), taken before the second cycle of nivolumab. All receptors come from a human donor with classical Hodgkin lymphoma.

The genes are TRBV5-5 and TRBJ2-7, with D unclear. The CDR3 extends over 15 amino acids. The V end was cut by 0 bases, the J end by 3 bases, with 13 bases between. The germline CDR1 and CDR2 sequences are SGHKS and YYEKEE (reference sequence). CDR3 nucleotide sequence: TGTGCCAGCAGCTTGGAGTTCCCAGGATACTACGAGCAGTACTTC. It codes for CASSLEFPGYYEQYF.

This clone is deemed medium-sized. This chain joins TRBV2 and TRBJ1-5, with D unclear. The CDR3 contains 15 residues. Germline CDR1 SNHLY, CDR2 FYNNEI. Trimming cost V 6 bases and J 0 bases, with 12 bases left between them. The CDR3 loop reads CASRLGGDSNQPQHF. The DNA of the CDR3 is TGTGCCAGCAGGCTCGGCGGTGATAGCAATCAGCCCCAGCATTTT.

The CDR3 nucleotides read TGTGCTAGTGGTGCAGGGTTCGGTGGCAATCAGCCCCAGCATTTT. This codes for CASGAGFGGNQPQHF. The chain carries TRBV12-5 and TRBJ1-5; D is perhaps TRBD1 (5 bases). CDR3 length: 15 residues. Trimming left V 5 bases short and J 2 bases short, with 13 bases between. Germline V gene lookup returns CDR1 LGHNT and CDR2 FRNRAP.

The DNA of the CDR3 is TGTGCCAGCAGTGAAACAGGGCGCAATCAGCCCCAGCATTTT. Protein sequence: CASSETGRNQPQHF. The V gene is TRBV6-1, the J gene TRBJ1-5, with a weak D call TRBD1 (6 bases). CDR1 and CDR2 (germline): MNHNS, SASEGT. The length of the CDR3 is 14 residues. Trimming removed 2 bases at V and 2 bases at J, with 7 bases between.

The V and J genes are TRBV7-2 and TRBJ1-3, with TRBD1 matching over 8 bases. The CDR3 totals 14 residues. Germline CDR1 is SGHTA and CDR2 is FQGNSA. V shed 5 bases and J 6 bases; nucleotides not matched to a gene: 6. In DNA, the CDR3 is TGTGCCAGCAGCACACAGGGGGAAGTAAACACCATATATTTT. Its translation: CASSTQGEVNTIYF.

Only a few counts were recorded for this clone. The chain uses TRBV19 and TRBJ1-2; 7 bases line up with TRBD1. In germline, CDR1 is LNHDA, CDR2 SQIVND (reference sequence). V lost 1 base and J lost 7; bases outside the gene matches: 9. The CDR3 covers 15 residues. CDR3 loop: CASSIVGQDVGGYTF. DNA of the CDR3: TGTGCCAGTAGTATAGTTGGACAGGATGTTGGTGGCTACACCTTC. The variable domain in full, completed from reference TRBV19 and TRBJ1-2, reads DGGITQSPKYLFRKEGQNVTLSCEQNLNHDAMYWYRQDPGQGLRLIYYSQIVNDFQKGDIAEGYSVSREKKESFPLTVTSAQKNPTAFYLCASSIVGQDVGGYTFGSGTRLTVV.

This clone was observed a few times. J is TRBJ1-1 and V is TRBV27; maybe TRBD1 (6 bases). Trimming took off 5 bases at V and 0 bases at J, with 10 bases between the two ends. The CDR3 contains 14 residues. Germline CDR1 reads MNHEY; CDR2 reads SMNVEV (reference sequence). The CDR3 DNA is TGTGCCAGCAGTCGGACAGCTATGAACACTGAAGCTTTCTTT. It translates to CASSRTAMNTEAFF.

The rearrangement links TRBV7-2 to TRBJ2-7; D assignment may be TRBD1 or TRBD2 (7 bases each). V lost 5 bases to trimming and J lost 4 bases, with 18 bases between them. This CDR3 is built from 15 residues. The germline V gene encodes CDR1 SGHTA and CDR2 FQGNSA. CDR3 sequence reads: CASSPHYQGGYEQYF. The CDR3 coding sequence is TGTGCCAGCAGCCCCCACTACCAGGGGGGGTACGAGCAGTACTTC.

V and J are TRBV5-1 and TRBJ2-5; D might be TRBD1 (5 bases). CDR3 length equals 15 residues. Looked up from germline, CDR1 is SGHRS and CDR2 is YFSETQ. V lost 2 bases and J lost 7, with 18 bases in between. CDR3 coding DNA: TGCGCCAGCAGCTTAGTCGGGCCTAATGGGGCGACCCAGTACTTC. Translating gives CASSLVGPNGATQYF.

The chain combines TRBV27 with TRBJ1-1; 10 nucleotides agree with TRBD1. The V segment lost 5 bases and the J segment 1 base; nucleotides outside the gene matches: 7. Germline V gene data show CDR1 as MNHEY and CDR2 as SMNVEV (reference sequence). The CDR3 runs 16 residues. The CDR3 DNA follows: TGTGCCAGCAGTAGACGGACAGGGGGTGGGAACACTGAAGCTTTCTTT. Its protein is CASSRRTGGGNTEAFF.

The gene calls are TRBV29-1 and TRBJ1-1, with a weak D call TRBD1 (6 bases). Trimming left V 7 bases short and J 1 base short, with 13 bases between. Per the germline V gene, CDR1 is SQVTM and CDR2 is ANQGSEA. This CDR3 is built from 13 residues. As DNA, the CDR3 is TGCAGCGACTTTAAGGGGGGGAACACTGAAGCTTTCTTT. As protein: CSDFKGGNTEAFF. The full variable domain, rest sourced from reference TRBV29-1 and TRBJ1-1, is SAVISQKPSRDICQRGTSLTIQCQVDSQVTMMFWYRQQPGQSLTLIATANQGSEATYESGFVIDKFPISRPNLTFSTLTVSNMSPEDSSIYLCSDFKGGNTEAFFGQGTRLTVV.

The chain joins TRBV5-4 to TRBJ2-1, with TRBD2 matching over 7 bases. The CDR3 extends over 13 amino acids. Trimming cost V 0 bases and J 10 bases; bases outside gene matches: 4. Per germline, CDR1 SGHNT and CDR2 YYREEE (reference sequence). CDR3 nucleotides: TGTGCCAGCAGCTTGGTTTGGGGAGGGGAGCAGTTCTTC. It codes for CASSLVWGGEQFF.

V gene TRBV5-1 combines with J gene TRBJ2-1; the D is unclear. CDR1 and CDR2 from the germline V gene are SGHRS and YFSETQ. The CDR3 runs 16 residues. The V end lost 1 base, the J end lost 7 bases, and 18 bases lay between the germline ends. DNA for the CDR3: TGCGCCAGCAGCTTGCAGGCCAGTGTTATCGTGAATGAGCAGTTCTTC. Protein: CASSLQASVIVNEQFF. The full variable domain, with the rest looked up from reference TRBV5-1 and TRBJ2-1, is KAGVTQTPRYLIKTRGQQVTLSCSPISGHRSVSWYQQTPGQGLQFLFEYFSETQRNKGNFPGRFSGRQFSNSRSEMNVSTLELGDSALYLCASSLQASVIVNEQFFGPGTRLTVL.

The CDR3 region is CASILGGWTEAFF. CDR3 DNA: TGTGCCAGCATTCTCGGGGGATGGACTGAAGCTTTCTTT. The chain combines TRBV28 with TRBJ1-1; a possible D gene is TRBD1 (5 bases). The CDR3 length is 13 residues. Germline CDR1 reads MDHEN; CDR2 reads SYDVKM. V lost 7 bases to trimming and J lost 5 bases, with 14 bases between them.

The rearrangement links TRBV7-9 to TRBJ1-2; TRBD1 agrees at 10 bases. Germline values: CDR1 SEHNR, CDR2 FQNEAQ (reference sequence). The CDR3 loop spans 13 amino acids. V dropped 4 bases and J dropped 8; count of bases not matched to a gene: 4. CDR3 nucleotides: TGTGCCAGCAGCTCTGACAGGGGGCGAGGCTACACCTTC. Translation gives CASSSDRGRGYTF.

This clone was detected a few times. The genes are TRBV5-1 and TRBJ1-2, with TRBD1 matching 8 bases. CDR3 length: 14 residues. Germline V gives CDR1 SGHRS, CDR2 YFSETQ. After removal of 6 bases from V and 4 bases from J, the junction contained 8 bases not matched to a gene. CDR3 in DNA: TGCGCCAGCACCACTACAGGGGGAAGCTATGGCTACACCTTC. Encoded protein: CASTTTGGSYGYTF.

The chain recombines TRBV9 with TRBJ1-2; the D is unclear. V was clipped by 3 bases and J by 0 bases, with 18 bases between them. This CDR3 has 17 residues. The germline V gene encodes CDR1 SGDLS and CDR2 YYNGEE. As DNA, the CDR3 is TGTGCCAGCAGCGGAGAATTGGCACCGCTAGCTAACTATGGCTACACCTTC. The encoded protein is CASSGELAPLANYGYTF. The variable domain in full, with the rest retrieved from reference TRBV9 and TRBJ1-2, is DSGVTQTPKHLITATGQRVTLRCSPRSGDLSVYWYQQSLDQGLQFLIQYYNGEERAKGNILERFSAQQFPDLHSELNLSSLELGDSALYFCASSGELAPLANYGYTFGSGTRLTVV.

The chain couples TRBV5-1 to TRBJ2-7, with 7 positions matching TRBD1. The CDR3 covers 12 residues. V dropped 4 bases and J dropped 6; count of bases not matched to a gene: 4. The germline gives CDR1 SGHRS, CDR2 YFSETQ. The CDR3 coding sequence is TGCGCCAGCAGCGGGGACAGCCTCGAGCAGTACTTC. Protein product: CASSGDSLEQYF.

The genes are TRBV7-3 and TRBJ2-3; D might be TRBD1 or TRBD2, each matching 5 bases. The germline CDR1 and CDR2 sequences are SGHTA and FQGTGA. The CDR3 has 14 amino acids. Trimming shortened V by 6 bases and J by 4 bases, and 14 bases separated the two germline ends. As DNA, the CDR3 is TGTGCCAGCAGTCCCGGTGGGGGTTCAGATACGCAGTATTTT. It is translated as CASSPGGGSDTQYF.

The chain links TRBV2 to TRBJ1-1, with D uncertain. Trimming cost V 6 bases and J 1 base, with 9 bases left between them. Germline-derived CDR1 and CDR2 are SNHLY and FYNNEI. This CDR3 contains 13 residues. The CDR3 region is CASSGPPNTEAFF. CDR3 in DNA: TGTGCCAGCAGCGGGCCTCCGAACACTGAAGCTTTCTTT.

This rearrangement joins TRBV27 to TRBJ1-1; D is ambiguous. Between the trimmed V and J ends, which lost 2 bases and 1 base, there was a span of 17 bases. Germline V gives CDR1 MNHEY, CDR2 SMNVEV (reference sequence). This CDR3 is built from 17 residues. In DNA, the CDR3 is TGTGCCAGCAGTTTAGTCCCTCTTGAGGGCAGGAACACTGAAGCTTTCTTT. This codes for CASSLVPLEGRNTEAFF.

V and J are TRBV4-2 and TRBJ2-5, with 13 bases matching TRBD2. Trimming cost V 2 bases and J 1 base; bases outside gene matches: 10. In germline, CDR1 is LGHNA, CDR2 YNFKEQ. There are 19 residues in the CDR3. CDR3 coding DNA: TGTGCCAGCAGCCAATTCGGGACTAGCGGGACCGAAAGCCAAGAGACCCAGTACTTC. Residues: CASSQFGTSGTESQETQYF.

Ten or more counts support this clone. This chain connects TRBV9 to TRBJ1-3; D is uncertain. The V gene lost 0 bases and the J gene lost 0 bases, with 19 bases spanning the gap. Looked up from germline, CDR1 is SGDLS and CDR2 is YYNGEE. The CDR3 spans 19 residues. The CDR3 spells CASSVAGTAMAISGNTIYF. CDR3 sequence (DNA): TGTGCCAGCAGCGTAGCTGGAACAGCGATGGCTATCTCTGGAAACACCATATATTTT.

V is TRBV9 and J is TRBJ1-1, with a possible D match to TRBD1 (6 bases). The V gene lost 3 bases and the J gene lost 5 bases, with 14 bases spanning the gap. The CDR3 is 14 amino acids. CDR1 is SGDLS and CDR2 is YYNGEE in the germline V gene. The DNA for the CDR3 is TGTGCCAGCAGCGAGGTTACGGGGGCTACTGAAGCTTTCTTT. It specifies CASSEVTGATEAFF.

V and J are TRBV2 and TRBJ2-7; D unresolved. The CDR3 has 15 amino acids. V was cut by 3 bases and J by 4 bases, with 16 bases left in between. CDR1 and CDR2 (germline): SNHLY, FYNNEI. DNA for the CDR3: TGTGCCAGCAGTGAGGATGTGGGGATATGGTACGAGCAGTACTTC. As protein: CASSEDVGIWYEQYF. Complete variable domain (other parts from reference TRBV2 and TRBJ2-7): EPEVTQTPSHQVTQMGQEVILRCVPISNHLYFYWYRQILGQKVEFLVSFYNNEISEKSEIFDDQFSVERPDGSNFTLKIRSTKLEDSAMYFCASSEDVGIWYEQYFGPGTRLTVT.

CDR3 sequence reads: CASSAISGTGAYEQYF. The CDR3 DNA sequence: TGCGCCAGCAGCGCCATTTCCGGGACAGGAGCCTACGAGCAGTACTTC. This rearrangement joins TRBV5-1 to TRBJ2-7; 8 bases are a match to TRBD1. This CDR3 has 16 residues. Germline V gives CDR1 SGHRS, CDR2 YFSETQ. With V trimmed by 4 bases and J by 2 bases, 11 bases remained unmatched.

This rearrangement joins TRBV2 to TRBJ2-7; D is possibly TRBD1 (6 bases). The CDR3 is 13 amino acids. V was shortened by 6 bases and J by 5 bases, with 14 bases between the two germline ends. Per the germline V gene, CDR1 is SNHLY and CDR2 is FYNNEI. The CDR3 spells CASRTLQGNEQYF. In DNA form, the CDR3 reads TGTGCCAGCAGGACCCTACAGGGTAACGAGCAGTACTTC.

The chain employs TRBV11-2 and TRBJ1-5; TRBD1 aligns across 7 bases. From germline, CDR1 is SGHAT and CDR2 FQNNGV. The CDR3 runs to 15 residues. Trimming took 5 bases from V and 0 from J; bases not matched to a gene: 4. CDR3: CASSPGTDSNQPQHF. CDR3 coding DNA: TGTGCCAGCAGCCCCGGGACAGATAGCAATCAGCCCCAGCATTTT. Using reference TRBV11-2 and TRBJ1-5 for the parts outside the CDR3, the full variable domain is EAGVAQSPRYKIIEKRQSVAFWCNPISGHATLYWYQQILGQGPKLLIQFQNNGVVDDSQLPKDRFSAERLKGVDSTLKIQPAKLEDSAVYLCASSPGTDSNQPQHFGDGTRLSIL.